A selection of T cell receptor beta chains follows, all from one sample in a study of beta chain features in type 1 diabetes. Measured with immunoSEQ multiplex PCR; TCRdb has only the in-frame clones, and not every one. In the table there are 250,000 to 350,000 clones, approximately 15% of which are singletons. The sequenced sample consisted of naive CD4+ T cells from blood. The source of these receptors is a man aged 25 to 40 with type 1 diabetes. The CDR3 runs from the conserved cysteine through the conserved F or W. D genes are given only for firm matches. Some rows have no size entry. The others give once, few or many, or a class for an expanded clone.

>TRBV4-2|TRBJ2-7|TRBD1|few
TGTGCCAGCAGCCGTACCGGGACAGAACAATACGAGCAGTACTTC
CASSRTGTEQYEQYF
>TRBV19|TRBJ1-4|-|few
TGTGCCAGTAGTAGGTCGCGTTCTGAGGAAAAACTGTTTTTT
CASSRSRSEEKLFF
>TRBV7-9|TRBJ1-1|-|-
TGTGCCAGCAGCTCCCCAGGGCCGAACACTGAAGCTTTCTTT
CASSSPGPNTEAFF
>TRBV4-3|TRBJ2-7|-|-
TGCGCCAGCAGCCAAGTCCCCCACTCCGAGCAGTACTTC
CASSQVPHSEQYF
>TRBV6-1|TRBJ2-7|TRBD2|few
TGTGCCAGCAGTCTCATAGCGGGAGGCTACGAGCAGTACTTC
CASSLIAGGYEQYF
>TRBV10-3|TRBJ2-7|-|-
TGTGCCACGATGACAGACTCCTACGAGCAGTACTTC
CATMTDSYEQYF
>TRBV30|TRBJ1-1|TRBD1|-
TGTGCCTGCAGGGATTTAGGACAGGGGAGGAACACTGAAGCTTTCTTT
CACRDLGQGRNTEAFF
>TRBV5-1|TRBJ2-5|TRBD2|few
TGCGCCAGCAGCTTTACTAGCGGGAGGGAGACCCAGTACTTC
CASSFTSGRETQYF
>TRBV15|TRBJ2-1|TRBD2|few
TGTGCCACCAGCATAGGACTAGCGGGAAACAATGAGCAGTTCTTC
CATSIGLAGNNEQFF
>TRBV25-1|TRBJ2-1|-|few
TGTGCCAGCAGTTCGGCGGGCGCGGCGAATGAGCAGTTCTTC
CASSSAGAANEQFF
>TRBV28|TRBJ2-7|-|-
TGTGCCAGCACCCCTGGGCAGCTCCCCTACGAGCAGTACTTC
CASTPGQLPYEQYF
>TRBV6-5|TRBJ1-5|-|-
TGTGCCACCGCGGGAGGGGGCAATCAGCCCCAGCATTTT
CATAGGGNQPQHF
>TRBV18|TRBJ2-7|-|-
TGTGCCAGCTCACCACAAGTCAAGATGAGCTCCTACGAGCAGTACTTC
CASSPQVKMSSYEQYF
>TRBV28|TRBJ2-5|-|few
TGTGCCAGCAGACGGAGTCAAGAGACCCAGTACTTC
CASRRSQETQYF
>TRBV28|TRBJ2-1|TRBD2|-
TGTGCCAGCAGCGGACTAGCGGAATACAATGAGCAGTTCTTC
CASSGLAEYNEQFF
>TRBV7-2|TRBJ1-5|-|-
TGTGCCAGCAGCTCCCACTTGGGCAATCAGCCCCAGCATTTT
CASSSHLGNQPQHF
>TRBV7-9|TRBJ1-5|TRBD1|few
TGTGCCAGCAGTTCTGGGACAGGAACGCGTCAGCCCCAGCATTTT
CASSSGTGTRQPQHF
>TRBV4-2|TRBJ2-7|-|-
TGTGCCAGCAGCCAAGTAGGTTTAGCAGAGACCTACGAGCAGTACTTC
CASSQVGLAETYEQYF
>TRBV28|TRBJ1-3|-|few
TGTGCCAGCAGTTTGGGAGGCGGAAACACCATATATTTT
CASSLGGGNTIYF
>TRBV18|TRBJ2-1|TRBD1|few
TGTGCCAGCTCACCACGGTCGGACACAGGGGGTGAGCAGTTCTTC
CASSPRSDTGGEQFF
>TRBV19|TRBJ1-2|-|-
TGTGCCAGTAGTGCCAGGCACACTAACTATGGCTACACCTTC
CASSARHTNYGYTF
>TRBV11-2|TRBJ1-2|TRBD1|-
TGTGCCAGCAGCGAAATGACAGGGGTCGACTATGGCTACACCTTC
CASSEMTGVDYGYTF
>TRBV5-1|TRBJ2-3|TRBD2|few
TGCGCCAGCCGGACGTCTAGCGGGGTTTCAGATACGCAGTATTTT
CASRTSSGVSDTQYF
>TRBV4-1|TRBJ2-1|TRBD1|-
TGCGCCAGCAGCCTCGGCGAGGGGGCTTACAATGAGCAGTTCTTC
CASSLGEGAYNEQFF
>TRBV29-1|TRBJ1-5|-|-
TGCAGCGTTTATAATGACGGAGAGCCCCAGCATTTT
CSVYNDGEPQHF
>TRBV19|TRBJ1-1|-|-
TGTGCCAGTAGTAACCCGGGGGGTAACACTGAAGCTTTCTTT
CASSNPGGNTEAFF
>TRBV4-3|TRBJ2-3|-|many
TGCGCCAGCAGCCAAGATTCAGGCACAGATACGCAGTATTTT
CASSQDSGTDTQYF
>TRBV7-9|TRBJ1-2|-|few
TGTGCCAGCACAATCCAAAACGGGGGAGTCTTC
CASTIQNGGVF
>TRBV28|TRBJ2-3|-|-
TGTGCCAGCAGTGCCCCCGGGAGCACAGATACGCAGTATTTT
CASSAPGSTDTQYF